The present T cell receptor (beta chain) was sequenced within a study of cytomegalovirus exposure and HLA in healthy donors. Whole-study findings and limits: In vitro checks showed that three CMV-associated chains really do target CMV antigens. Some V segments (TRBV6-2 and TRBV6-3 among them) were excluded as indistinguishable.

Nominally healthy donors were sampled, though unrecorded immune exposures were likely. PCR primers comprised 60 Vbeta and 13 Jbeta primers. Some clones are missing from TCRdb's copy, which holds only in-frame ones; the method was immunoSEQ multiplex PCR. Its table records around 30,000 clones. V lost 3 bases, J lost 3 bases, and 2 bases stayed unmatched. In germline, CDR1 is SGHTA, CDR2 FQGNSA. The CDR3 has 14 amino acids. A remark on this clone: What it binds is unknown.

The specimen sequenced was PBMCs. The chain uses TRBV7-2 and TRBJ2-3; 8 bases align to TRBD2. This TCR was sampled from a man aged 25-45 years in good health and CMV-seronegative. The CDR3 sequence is CASSFTSGTDTQYF. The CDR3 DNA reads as TGTGCCAGCAGCTTTACTAGCGGTACAGATACGCAGTATTTT.